This is a list of T cell receptor beta chains from one sample in a study of blood T cell repertoires in COVID-19. Produced via immunoSEQ multiplex PCR; TCRdb's table is partial and in-frame only. Among 70,000 to 90,000 clones, approximately 88% were seen once, and the ten largest hold under 55%. The sequenced sample was peripheral blood. The receptors originated from a human donor in a cohort sampled during active COVID-19. Each CDR3 is given with its conserved first and last residue. D genes are given only for firm matches. Part of the rows lack a size; the others show once, few, many or a class for expanded clones.

CDR3nt	CDR3aa	v_gene	j_gene	abundance	d_gene
TGTGCCAGCAGTTCATCGTCGGGGGGATTTCAGCCCCAGCATTTT	CASSSSSGGFQPQHF	TRBV28	TRBJ1-5	-	-
TGTGCCAGCAGGAATCCGGGGGAGGAGACCCAGTACTTC	CASRNPGEETQYF	TRBV7-2	TRBJ2-5	-	-
TGTGCCATCAGTGAGCCGGGACTCCAGAAGGAGCAGTACTTC	CAISEPGLQKEQYF	TRBV10-3	TRBJ2-7	few	-
TGTGCCAGCAGCGTTAGACAGGGGGCGGAGACCCAGTACTTC	CASSVRQGAETQYF	TRBV9	TRBJ2-5	-	TRBD1
TGTGCCAGCAGCTCGACACCGAACACTGAAGCTTTCTTT	CASSSTPNTEAFF	TRBV7-2	TRBJ1-1	-	-
TGTGCCAGCAGGTCAGGGCTACGGGTATACGAGCAGTACTTC	CASRSGLRVYEQYF	TRBV28	TRBJ2-7	-	-
TGTGCCAGTACCCAAGTAACATCCGCCACAGATACGCAGTATTTT	CASTQVTSATDTQYF	TRBV19	TRBJ2-3	-	-
TGTGCCAGCAGCCAACTAGGACTCTACAATGAGCAGTTCTTC	CASSQLGLYNEQFF	TRBV4-2	TRBJ2-1	-	-
TGTGCCAGCAACAGGATGAACAGGGGAGGACTGGGAACTGAAGCTTTCTTT	CASNRMNRGGLGTEAFF	TRBV2	TRBJ1-1	-	TRBD1
TGTGCCAGCAGTTACTCGTGGGGCAGGGAGACCCAGTACTTC	CASSYSWGRETQYF	TRBV6-2/TRBV6-3	TRBJ2-5	few	-
TGCGCCAGCAGCTTGGGGGGACAGGGGGCCTCAGATACGCAGTATTTT	CASSLGGQGASDTQYF	TRBV5-1	TRBJ2-3	-	TRBD1
TGTGCCACCAGTGACCCCGGGACTAGCGCGAGTCTTTCCTACAATGAGCAGTTCTTC	CATSDPGTSASLSYNEQFF	TRBV24-1	TRBJ2-1	once	TRBD2
TGTGCCAGCAGCCCCGGACTAGCGGGACTTCATCGTTACGAGCAGTACTTC	CASSPGLAGLHRYEQYF	TRBV11-2	TRBJ2-7	few	TRBD2
TGTGCCAGTAGTATTGGACAGGGATTAGCTAACTATGGCTACACCTTC	CASSIGQGLANYGYTF	TRBV19	TRBJ1-2	-	TRBD1
TGTGCCAGCTCACCTCCACTCACAGATACGCAGTATTTT	CASSPPLTDTQYF	TRBV18	TRBJ2-3	-	-
TGTGCCAGCAGCTCCTCTAGCGGGACGGGGACCCAGTACTTC	CASSSSSGTGTQYF	TRBV7-3	TRBJ2-5	-	TRBD2